The 11 T cell receptor beta chains below all came from one sample that was sequenced in a study of blood T cell repertoires in COVID-19. Clones were read by immunoSEQ multiplex PCR, and TCRdb kept only the in-frame ones, dropping some. The sample consists of just over 65,000 clones, roughly 86% of them appearing once. The sequencing input was peripheral blood. The receptors originated from a man aged 60 to 69 with acute or convalescent COVID-19.

This chain connects TRBV11-2 to TRBJ2-1; D is ambiguous. The germline gives CDR1 SGHAT, CDR2 FQNNGV. V was shortened by 5 bases and J by 6 bases, with 8 bases between the two germline ends. The CDR3 extends over 12 amino acids. CDR3 DNA sequence: TGTGCCAGCAGCCTGACGGGCAATGAGCAGTTCTTC. Protein: CASSLTGNEQFF.

The chain is built from TRBV5-1 and TRBJ2-5; D possibly corresponds to TRBD1 (6 bases). The CDR3 loop spans 14 amino acids. CDR1 and CDR2 (germline): SGHRS, YFSETQ. Trimming removed 5 bases at V and 1 base at J, with 12 bases between. In DNA form, the CDR3 reads TGCGCCAGCAGTTTTCGACAGGCCCAAGAGACCCAGTACTTC. As protein: CASSFRQAQETQYF.

The genes are TRBV25-1 and TRBJ1-6, with D uncertain. Trimming removed 4 bases from V and 9 bases from J, with 10 bases in between. The CDR3 length is 13 residues. Looked up from germline, CDR1 is MGHDK and CDR2 is SYGVNS. The CDR3 spells CASSVGRGSPLHF. The DNA for the CDR3 is TGTGCCAGCAGTGTAGGGAGAGGTTCACCCCTCCACTTT. Filled out from reference TRBV25-1 and TRBJ1-6, the complete variable domain reads EADIYQTPRYLVIGTGKKITLECSQTMGHDKMYWYQQDPGMELHLIHYSYGVNSTEKGDLSSESTVSRIRTEHFPLTLESARPSHTSQYLCASSVGRGSPLHFGNGTRLTVT.

This chain joins TRBV11-2 and TRBJ2-5; 7 bases fit TRBD2. The CDR3 covers 15 residues. The germline CDR1 and CDR2 sequences are SGHAT and FQNNGV. After removal of 5 bases from V and 2 bases from J, the junction contained 8 bases not matched to a gene. CDR3 sequence: CASSPQGGVQETQYF. CDR3 coding DNA: TGTGCCAGCAGCCCCCAGGGAGGGGTTCAAGAGACCCAGTACTTC.

The V gene is TRBV18, the J gene TRBJ1-5, with D tentatively TRBD1 (5 bases). Trimming stripped 3 bases from V and 7 bases from J, with 13 bases between. CDR3 length: 14 residues. Per the germline V gene, CDR1 is KGHSH and CDR2 is LQKENI. The CDR3 DNA reads TGTGCCAGCTCACCGTCAGGGTTGGGGCAGCCCCAGCATTTT. This translates into CASSPSGLGQPQHF.

J is TRBJ1-1 and V is TRBV2; D might be TRBD1 (5 bases). This CDR3 has 15 amino acids. The germline CDR1 and CDR2 sequences are SNHLY and FYNNEI. V lost 11 bases to trimming and J lost 1 base, with 20 bases between them. The CDR3 reads CALEPRRGKNTEAFF. CDR3 in DNA: TGTGCCCTAGAGCCGCGCCGGGGGAAGAACACTGAAGCTTTCTTT.

The V and J genes are TRBV4-1 and TRBJ1-5; D gene ambiguous. This CDR3 contains 16 residues. Trimming removed 1 base from V and 1 base from J, with 11 bases in between. Per the germline V gene, CDR1 is MGHRA and CDR2 is YSYEKL. CDR3 region: CASSQVGGRSNQPQHF. DNA of the CDR3: TGCGCCAGCAGCCAAGTCGGAGGGAGGAGCAATCAGCCCCAGCATTTT.

The rearrangement links TRBV6-6 to TRBJ1-1; possibly TRBD1 for D (5 bases). Trimming cost V 7 bases and J 7 bases, with 13 bases left between them. The CDR3 is 12 amino acids. Germline V gene data show CDR1 as MNHNY and CDR2 as SVGAGI (reference sequence). The DNA of the CDR3 is TGTGCCAGCAAAAGCAGGGACTATGAAGCTTTCTTT. It translates to CASKSRDYEAFF.

The J gene is TRBJ1-4, the V gene TRBV6-6; D possibly corresponds to TRBD1 (6 bases). This CDR3 has 13 residues. Germline-derived CDR1 and CDR2 are MNHNY and SVGAGI (reference sequence). Trimming removed 7 bases at V and 8 bases at J, with 14 bases between. Written as DNA, the CDR3 is TGTGCCAGCATGAGGGGGTTGGGGGAAAAACTGTTTTTT. Residues: CASMRGLGEKLFF.

The V gene is TRBV5-1, the J gene TRBJ2-2, with D possibly being TRBD1 (5 bases). V gave up 3 bases and J gave up 1 base, with 10 bases separating them. This CDR3 has 15 residues. Germline V gives CDR1 SGHRS, CDR2 YFSETQ. DNA of the CDR3: TGCGCCAGCAGCTCAGGGATAAAGAACACCGGGGAGCTGTTTTTT. Translated: CASSSGIKNTGELFF.

The V gene is TRBV3-1 (or the pseudogene TRBV3-2), the J gene TRBJ1-1, with D uncertain. CDR1 LGHDT and CDR2 YNNKEL come from the germline V gene (reference sequence). Trimming removed 5 bases at V and 0 bases at J, with 7 bases between. This CDR3 has 13 residues. The CDR3 protein is CASSSSLNTEAFF. CDR3 bases: TGTGCCAGCAGCTCCTCTTTGAACACTGAAGCTTTCTTT.